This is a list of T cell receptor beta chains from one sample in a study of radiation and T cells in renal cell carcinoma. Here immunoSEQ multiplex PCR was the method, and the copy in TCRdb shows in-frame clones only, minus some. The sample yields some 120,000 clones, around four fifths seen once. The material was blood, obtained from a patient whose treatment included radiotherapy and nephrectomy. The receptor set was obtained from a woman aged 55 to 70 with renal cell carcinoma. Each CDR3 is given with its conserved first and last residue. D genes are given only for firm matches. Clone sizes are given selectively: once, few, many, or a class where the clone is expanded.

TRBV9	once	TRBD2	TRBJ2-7	CASSVSAGVGYEQYF	TGTGCCAGCAGCGTATCAGCGGGAGTGGGTTACGAGCAGTACTTC
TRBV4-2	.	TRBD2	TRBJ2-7	CASSQERTSAYYEQYF	TGTGCCAGCAGCCAAGAAAGGACTAGCGCTTACTACGAGCAGTACTTC
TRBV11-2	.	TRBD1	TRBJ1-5	CASSVNRGANQPQHF	TGTGCCAGCAGCGTAAACAGGGGGGCCAATCAGCCCCAGCATTTT
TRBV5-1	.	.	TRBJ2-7	CASNPQGSSYEQYF	TGCGCCAGCAACCCCCAAGGTAGCTCCTACGAGCAGTACTTC
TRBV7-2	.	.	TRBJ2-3	CASSFSWSTDTQYF	TGTGCCAGCAGCTTTTCCTGGAGCACAGATACGCAGTATTTT
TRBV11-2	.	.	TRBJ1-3	CASSLGQRNTIYF	TGTGCCAGCAGCTTAGGACAGCGAAACACCATATATTTT
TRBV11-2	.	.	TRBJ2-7	CASSLGSGTLRLEQYF	TGTGCCAGCAGCTTAGGGTCCGGGACCCTTCGCCTCGAGCAGTACTTC
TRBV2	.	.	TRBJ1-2	CASSEWPGPGGGYTF	TGTGCCAGCAGTGAATGGCCGGGTCCGGGAGGTGGCTACACCTTC
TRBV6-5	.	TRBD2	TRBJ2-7	CASSYILAEGGAEQYF	TGTGCCAGCAGTTACATACTAGCGGAGGGTGGGGCCGAGCAGTACTTC
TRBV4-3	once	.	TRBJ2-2	CASSQEGRGSATGELFF	TGCGCCAGCAGCCAAGAGGGGAGGGGGTCGGCCACCGGGGAGCTGTTTTTT
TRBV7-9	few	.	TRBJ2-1	CASSLRDSNNEQFF	TGTGCCAGCAGCCTAAGGGACTCAAACAATGAGCAGTTCTTC
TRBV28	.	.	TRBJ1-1	CASSSRVMWDTEAFF	TGTGCCAGCAGTTCCAGGGTGATGTGGGACACTGAAGCTTTCTTT
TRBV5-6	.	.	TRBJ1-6	CASSFSESTLHF	TGTGCCAGCAGCTTCTCCGAGTCCACCCTCCACTTT
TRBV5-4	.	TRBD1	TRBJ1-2	CASSPGGTGSNYGYTF	TGTGCCAGCAGCCCGGGAGGGACAGGGTCTAACTATGGCTACACCTTC
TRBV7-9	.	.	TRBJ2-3	CASSSLEGTQYF	TGTGCCAGCAGCTCCCTGGAGGGGACGCAGTATTTT
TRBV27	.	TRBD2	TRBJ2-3	CASSSRLAGGLRDTQYF	TGTGCCAGCAGTTCAAGACTAGCGGGGGGCCTGAGGGATACGCAGTATTTT
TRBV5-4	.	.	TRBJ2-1	CASASFGGLLGNEQFF	TGTGCCAGCGCATCGTTTGGAGGGCTCCTGGGCAATGAGCAGTTCTTC
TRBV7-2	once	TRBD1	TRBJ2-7	CASSGRGGAYEQYF	TGTGCCAGCTCGGGAAGAGGGGGCGCGTACGAGCAGTACTTC
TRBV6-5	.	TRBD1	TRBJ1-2	CASSFRTGNHGYTF	TGTGCCAGCAGTTTCCGGACAGGGAATCATGGCTACACCTTC
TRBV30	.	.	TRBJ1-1	CAWSNQGRGGTEAFF	TGTGCCTGGAGTAATCAAGGGAGGGGTGGCACTGAAGCTTTCTTT
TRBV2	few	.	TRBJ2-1	CAGGQHNEQFF	TGTGCCGGCGGACAGCACAATGAGCAGTTCTTC
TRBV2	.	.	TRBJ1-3	CASSPKGSGNTIYF	TGTGCCAGCAGCCCGAAGGGCTCTGGAAACACCATATATTTT
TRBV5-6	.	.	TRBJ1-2	CASSLEADYGYTF	TGTGCCAGCAGCTTAGAAGCCGACTATGGCTACACCTTC
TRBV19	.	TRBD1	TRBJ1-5	CASRTGGRGNQPQHF	TGTGCCAGTAGAACAGGGGGCAGGGGCAATCAGCCCCAGCATTTT
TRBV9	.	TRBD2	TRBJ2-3	CASSAVAGAITDTQYF	TGTGCCAGCAGCGCCGTAGCGGGGGCTATCACAGATACGCAGTATTTT
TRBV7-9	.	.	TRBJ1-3	CASSLAENTIYF	TGTGCCAGCAGCTTAGCCGAAAACACCATATATTTT
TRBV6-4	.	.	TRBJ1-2	CASSDSRANGYTF	TGTGCCAGCAGTGACTCGAGGGCAAATGGCTACACCTTC
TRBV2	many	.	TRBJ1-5	CASSEGNQPQHF	TGTGCCAGCAGTGAAGGTAATCAGCCCCAGCATTTT
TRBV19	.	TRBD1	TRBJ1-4	CASRTGGGGEKLFF	TGTGCCAGTAGAACAGGGGGCGGAGGCGAAAAACTGTTTTTT
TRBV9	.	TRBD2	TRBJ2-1	CASSMGLAGGPEQFF	TGTGCCAGCAGCATGGGACTAGCGGGGGGGCCCGAGCAGTTCTTC
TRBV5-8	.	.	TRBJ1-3	CASSTYAGNTIYF	TGTGCCAGCAGCACGTACGCTGGAAACACCATATATTTT
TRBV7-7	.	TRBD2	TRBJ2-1	CASSLLAGGHEQFF	TGTGCTAGCAGCCTCCTAGCGGGGGGGCATGAGCAGTTCTTC
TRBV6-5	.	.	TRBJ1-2	CASSYVADRQGYTF	TGTGCCAGCAGTTACGTGGCAGACCGACAAGGCTACACCTTC
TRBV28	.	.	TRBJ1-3	CASSSNTIYF	TGTGCCAGCAGTTCGAACACCATATATTTT
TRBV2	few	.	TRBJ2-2	CASSEEGVNRGTGELFF	TGTGCCAGCAGTGAAGAAGGAGTTAATAGGGGCACCGGGGAGCTGTTTTTT
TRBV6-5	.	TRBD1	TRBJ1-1	CASSRQGAAEAFF	TGTGCCAGCAGCCGACAGGGGGCCGCTGAAGCTTTCTTT
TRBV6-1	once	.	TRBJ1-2	CASSEITF	TGTGCCAGCAGTGAAATCACCTTC
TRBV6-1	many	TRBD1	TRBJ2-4	CASSERQGKAKNIQYF	TGTGCCAGCAGTGAGAGACAGGGTAAAGCCAAAAACATTCAGTACTTC
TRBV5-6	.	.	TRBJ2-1	CASSLAWASNEQFF	TGTGCCAGCAGCTTGGCCTGGGCTAGCAATGAGCAGTTCTTC
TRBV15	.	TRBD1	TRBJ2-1	CATSREQGSYNEQFF	TGTGCCACCAGCAGAGAACAGGGGTCTTACAATGAGCAGTTCTTC
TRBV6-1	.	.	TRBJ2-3	CASSQERQSTDTQYF	TGTGCCAGCAGCCAAGAACGCCAGAGTACAGATACGCAGTATTTT
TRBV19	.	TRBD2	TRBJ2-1	CASSKGTSGMSSYNEQFF	TGTGCCAGTAGTAAAGGGACTAGCGGGATGAGCTCCTACAATGAGCAGTTCTTC
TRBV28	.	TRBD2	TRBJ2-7	CASSPTSGPGEQYF	TGTGCCAGCAGTCCGACTAGCGGCCCAGGGGAGCAGTACTTC
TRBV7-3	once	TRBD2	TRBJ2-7	CASSLTGGTPTGQYF	TGTGCCAGCAGCTTAACGGGGGGGACCCCAACGGGGCAGTACTTC
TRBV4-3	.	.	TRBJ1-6	CASSQAGDNNSPLHF	TGCGCCAGCAGCCAAGCAGGGGACAATAATTCACCCCTCCACTTT
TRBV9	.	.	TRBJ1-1	CASSRGVRSRDTEAFF	TGTGCCAGCAGCCGAGGGGTTCGTAGTAGGGACACTGAAGCTTTCTTT